This TCR beta chain came from a study of Graves' ophthalmopathy and Graves' hyperthyroidism. The TCR beta CDR3 regions underwent amplification from RNA transcripts. HTBI primers were used in a first-round RT-PCR, which preceded a second-round multiplex PCR. TCRdb passed the multiplex PCR reads through MiXCR, listing each CDR3 protein once. The sample lists around 590,000 distinct CDR3 sequences, about two fifths occurring once. This clonotype was picked up many times. Its specificity is not known. Germline values: CDR1 DFQATT, CDR2 SNEGSKA (reference sequence). This CDR3 is built from 14 residues. V shed 3 bases and J shed 4 bases, with 13 bases lying between them. Overall study findings and caveats: Blood shared most expanded thyroid clonotypes above 0.001 frequency.

This chain connects TRBV20-1 to TRBJ1-5; D uncertain. This clonotype originated in an adult man with Graves' hyperthyroidism. Sequenced material: peripheral blood or thyroid tissue (not recorded which). For the CDR3, the DNA is TGCAGTGCTAGGGAGACAAGGGCGAATCAGCCCCAGCATTTT. Translating it yields CSARETRANQPQHF.